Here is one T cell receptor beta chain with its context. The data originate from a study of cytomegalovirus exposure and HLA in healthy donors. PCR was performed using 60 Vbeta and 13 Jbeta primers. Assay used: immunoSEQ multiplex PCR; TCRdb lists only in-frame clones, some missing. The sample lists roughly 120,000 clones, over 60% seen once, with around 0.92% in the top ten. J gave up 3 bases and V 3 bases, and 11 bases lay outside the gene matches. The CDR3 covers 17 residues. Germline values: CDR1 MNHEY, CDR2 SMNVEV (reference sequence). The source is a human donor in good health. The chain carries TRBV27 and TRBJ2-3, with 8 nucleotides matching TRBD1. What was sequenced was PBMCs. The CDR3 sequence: CASSFLRDRWGTDTQYF. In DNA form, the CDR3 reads TGTGCCAGCAGTTTTCTCCGGGACAGGTGGGGTACAGATACGCAGTATTTT.